This T cell receptor (beta chain) was documented in a study of control samples from healthy donors and cancer patients. Method: immunoSEQ multiplex PCR; TCRdb's copy keeps in-frame clones and lacks some. The table has about 160,000 clones, around 93% seen once. The CDR3 totals 16 residues. V gave up 3 bases and J gave up 0 bases, with 12 bases separating them. Germline CDR1 and CDR2: KGHSH and LQKENI. This clone was seen only once. The rearrangement links TRBV18 to TRBJ1-3; D gene unclear. The TCR sequence derives from a woman aged 60 to 75 in good health. The specimen sequenced was blood. CDR3 sequence (DNA): TGTGCCAGCTCACCCGTGGTTGGCGTCTCTGGAAACACCATATATTTT. It encodes CASSPVVGVSGNTIYF.